This TCR beta chain was captured by sequencing in a study of blood T cell repertoires in COVID-19. Across the study: Sites across the United States, Italy and Spain contributed samples from acute and convalescent COVID-19. The cDNA or gDNA used as material had been derived from T cells, B-cell-depleted T cells, or PBMCs.

As originally analysed: Estimation of nucleated cell counts was performed using reference gene primer amplification. The table came from immunoSEQ multiplex PCR; TCRdb's copy has only in-frame clones and leaves some out. V, J and clone size derive from that table, while D and trimming were established from the DNA sequence. The sample carries almost 95,000 clones, approximately 83% recorded once. Germline assignment: CDR1 MNHEY and CDR2 SVGAGI. V was clipped by 7 bases and J by 3 bases; unmatched bases: 5. This CDR3 comprises 13 residues. The sequence was collected from a man in his 60s with acute or convalescent COVID-19. This chain connects TRBV6-5 to TRBJ2-5, with TRBD1 matching over 7 bases. What was sequenced was peripheral blood. CDR3 amino acids: CASKPQGKETQYF. CDR3 DNA: TGTGCCAGCAAACCACAGGGGAAAGAGACCCAGTACTTC.